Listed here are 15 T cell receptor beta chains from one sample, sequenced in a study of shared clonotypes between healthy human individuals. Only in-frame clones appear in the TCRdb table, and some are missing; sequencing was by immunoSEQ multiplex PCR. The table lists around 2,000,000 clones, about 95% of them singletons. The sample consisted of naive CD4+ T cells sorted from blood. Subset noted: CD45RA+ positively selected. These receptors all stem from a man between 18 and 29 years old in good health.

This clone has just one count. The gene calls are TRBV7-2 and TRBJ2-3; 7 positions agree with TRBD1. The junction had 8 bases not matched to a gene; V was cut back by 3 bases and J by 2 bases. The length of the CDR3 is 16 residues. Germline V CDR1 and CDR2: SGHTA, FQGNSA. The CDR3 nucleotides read TGTGCCAGCAGCTTTGCCGGGACAGTGTCCACAGATACGCAGTATTTT. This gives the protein CASSFAGTVSTDTQYF.

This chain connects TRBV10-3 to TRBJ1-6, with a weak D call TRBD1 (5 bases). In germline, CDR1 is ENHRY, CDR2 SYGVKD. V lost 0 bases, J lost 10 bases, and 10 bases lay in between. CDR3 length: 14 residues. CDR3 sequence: CAISESARVSPLHF. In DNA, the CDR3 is TGTGCCATCAGTGAGTCTGCCAGGGTCTCACCCCTCCACTTT.

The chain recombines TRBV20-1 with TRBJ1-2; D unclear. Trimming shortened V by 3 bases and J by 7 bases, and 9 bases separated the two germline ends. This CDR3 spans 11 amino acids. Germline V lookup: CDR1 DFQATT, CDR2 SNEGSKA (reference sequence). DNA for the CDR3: TGCAGTGCTAGGGTGTTGCGTGGCTACACCTTC. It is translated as CSARVLRGYTF.

The CDR3 DNA sequence: TGTGCCAGCAGCCATGGACAGGGCCCGCAGTTCTTC. Protein product: CASSHGQGPQFF. The chain links TRBV11-1 to TRBJ2-1; 8 bases map to TRBD1. The CDR3 runs 12 residues. CDR1 and CDR2 from the germline V gene are SGHAT and FQDESV (reference sequence). V was pared by 5 bases and J by 12 bases, with 6 bases of the junction left unmatched.

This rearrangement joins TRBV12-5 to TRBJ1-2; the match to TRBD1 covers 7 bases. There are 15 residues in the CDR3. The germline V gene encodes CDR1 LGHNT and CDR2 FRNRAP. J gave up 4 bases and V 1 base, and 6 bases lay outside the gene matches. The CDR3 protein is CASGLDDRAGYGYTF. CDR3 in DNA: TGTGCTAGTGGTTTGGACGACAGGGCCGGCTATGGCTACACCTTC. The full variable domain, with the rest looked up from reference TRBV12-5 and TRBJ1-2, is DARVTQTPRHKVTEMGQEVTMRCQPILGHNTVFWYRQTMMQGLELLAYFRNRAPLDDSGMPKDRFSAEMPDATLATLKIQPSEPRDSAVYFCASGLDDRAGYGYTFGSGTRLTVV.

This CDR3 reads CASIQAGGYNEQFF. CDR3 DNA: TGTGCCAGCATCCAAGCGGGAGGATACAATGAGCAGTTCTTC. J is TRBJ2-1 and V is TRBV11-2; 9 bases map to TRBD2. J lost 4 bases, V lost 7 bases, and 5 bases had no gene match. Germline V gene sequence: CDR1 SGHAT, CDR2 FQNNGV. The CDR3 covers 14 residues.

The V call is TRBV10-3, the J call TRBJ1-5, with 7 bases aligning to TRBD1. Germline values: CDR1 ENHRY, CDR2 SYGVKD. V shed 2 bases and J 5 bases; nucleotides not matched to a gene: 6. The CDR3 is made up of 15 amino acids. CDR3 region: CAISEETGRHQPQHF. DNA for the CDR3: TGTGCCATCAGTGAGGAGACAGGGAGGCATCAGCCCCAGCATTTT.

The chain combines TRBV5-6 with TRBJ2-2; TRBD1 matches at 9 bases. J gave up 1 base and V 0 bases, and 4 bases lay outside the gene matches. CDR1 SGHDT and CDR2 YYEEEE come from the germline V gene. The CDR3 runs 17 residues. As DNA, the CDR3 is TGTGCCAGCAGCTTGGCGTGGGGACAGGGGAACACCGGGGAGCTGTTTTTT. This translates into CASSLAWGQGNTGELFF.

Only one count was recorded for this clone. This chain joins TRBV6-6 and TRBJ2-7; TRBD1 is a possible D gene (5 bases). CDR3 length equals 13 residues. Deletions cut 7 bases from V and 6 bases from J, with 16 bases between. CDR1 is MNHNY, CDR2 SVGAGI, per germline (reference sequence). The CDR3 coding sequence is TGTGCCAGCAAGGACACCCTCTTCGGCGAGCAGTACTTC. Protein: CASKDTLFGEQYF.

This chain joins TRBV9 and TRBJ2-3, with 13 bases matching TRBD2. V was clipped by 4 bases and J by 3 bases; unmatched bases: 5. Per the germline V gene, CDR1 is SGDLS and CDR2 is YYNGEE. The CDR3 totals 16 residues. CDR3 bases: TGTGCCAGCAGCCCCCTGACTAGCGGGGGGACAGATACGCAGTATTTT. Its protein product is CASSPLTSGGTDTQYF.

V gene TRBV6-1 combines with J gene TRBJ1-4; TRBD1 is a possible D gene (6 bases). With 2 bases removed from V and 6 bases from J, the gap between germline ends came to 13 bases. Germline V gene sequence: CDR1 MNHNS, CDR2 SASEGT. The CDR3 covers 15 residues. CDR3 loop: CASSEPWRGDEKLFF. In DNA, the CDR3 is TGTGCCAGCAGTGAACCTTGGAGGGGGGATGAAAAACTGTTTTTT.

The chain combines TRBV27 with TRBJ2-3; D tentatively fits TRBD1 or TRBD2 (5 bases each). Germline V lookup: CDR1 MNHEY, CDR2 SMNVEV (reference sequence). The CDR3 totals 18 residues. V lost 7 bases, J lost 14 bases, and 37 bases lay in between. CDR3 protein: CASTPRWGNRAEDIRTYF. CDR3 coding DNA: TGTGCCAGCACCCCCCGGTGGGGGAATCGGGCGGAAGATATACGCACGTATTTT.

The DNA for the CDR3 is TGTGCCAGCAGCTTAAGCGCAGGGAACACCGGGGAGCTGTTTTTT. Its translation: CASSLSAGNTGELFF. V is TRBV5-4 and J is TRBJ2-2; D call uncertain. Germline V gene sequence: CDR1 SGHNT, CDR2 YYREEE (reference sequence). The CDR3 runs 15 residues. The ends were cut back, 2 bases at V and 1 base at J, with 9 bases in the middle.

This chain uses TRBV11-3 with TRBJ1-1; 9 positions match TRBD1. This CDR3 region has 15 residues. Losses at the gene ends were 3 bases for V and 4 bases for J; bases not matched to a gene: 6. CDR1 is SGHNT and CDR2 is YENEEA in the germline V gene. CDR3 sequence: CASSLTGGPITEAFF. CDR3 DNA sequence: TGTGCCAGCAGCTTGACAGGGGGACCTATCACTGAAGCTTTCTTT.

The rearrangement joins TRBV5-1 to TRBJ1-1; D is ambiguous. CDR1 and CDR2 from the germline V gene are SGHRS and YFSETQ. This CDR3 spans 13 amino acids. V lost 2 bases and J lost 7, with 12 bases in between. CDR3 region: CASSFRDGIEAFF. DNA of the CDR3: TGCGCCAGCAGCTTTAGGGATGGGATTGAAGCTTTCTTT.